This is a list of T cell receptor beta chains from one sample in a study of blood T cell repertoires in COVID-19. Profiled with immunoSEQ multiplex PCR; TCRdb holds only in-frame clones, not every one. The sample consists of 200,000 to 300,000 clones, more than 85% of them appearing once. The sequenced material came from peripheral blood. Every receptor here comes from a woman between 55 and 75 years old with COVID-19, enrolled during active disease. The CDR3 runs from the conserved cysteine through the conserved F or W. Each record gives: J gene, D gene, clone size, V gene, CDR3 protein, CDR3 DNA. The D gene is left open where the match is weak. Rows may omit the clone size; those that give it use once, few, many or a size class.

j_gene: TRBJ2-3
d_gene: TRBD2
abundance: NA
v_gene: TRBV19
CDR3aa: CASSIVSGRGDTQYF
CDR3nt: TGTGCCAGTAGTATCGTCAGCGGGAGAGGAGATACGCAGTATTTT

j_gene: TRBJ2-1
d_gene: NA
abundance: NA
v_gene: TRBV28
CDR3aa: CASRRRRGSYNEQFF
CDR3nt: TGTGCCAGCAGACGCCGGAGGGGCTCCTACAATGAGCAGTTCTTC

j_gene: TRBJ1-2
d_gene: NA
abundance: NA
v_gene: TRBV7-9
CDR3aa: CASSFGQGRGSYGYTF
CDR3nt: TGTGCCAGCAGCTTTGGGCAGGGGCGCGGCTCCTATGGCTACACCTTC

j_gene: TRBJ2-2
d_gene: TRBD1
abundance: NA
v_gene: TRBV10-3
CDR3aa: CAISETGGTGELFF
CDR3nt: TGTGCCATCAGTGAGACAGGGGGCACCGGGGAGCTGTTTTTT

j_gene: TRBJ2-2
d_gene: TRBD2
abundance: once
v_gene: TRBV6-6
CDR3aa: CASSRTSGNTGELFF
CDR3nt: TGTGCCAGCAGTCGGACTAGCGGGAACACCGGGGAGCTGTTTTTT

j_gene: TRBJ2-2
d_gene: TRBD2
abundance: NA
v_gene: TRBV12-3/TRBV12-4
CDR3aa: CASGTSDTGELFF
CDR3nt: TGTGCCAGCGGGACTAGCGACACCGGGGAGCTGTTTTTT

j_gene: TRBJ2-3
d_gene: TRBD1
abundance: NA
v_gene: TRBV11-1
CDR3aa: CASSTRGLSTDTQYF
CDR3nt: TGTGCCAGCAGTACCAGGGGGCTGAGCACAGATACGCAGTATTTT

j_gene: TRBJ2-7
d_gene: TRBD1
abundance: NA
v_gene: TRBV11-3
CDR3aa: CASRPTGGCALSSYEQYF
CDR3nt: TGTGCCAGCAGACCAACAGGGGGCTGCGCCTTATCCTCCTACGAGCAGTACTTC

j_gene: TRBJ2-6
d_gene: NA
abundance: NA
v_gene: TRBV5-6
CDR3aa: CASSFRGSGANVLTF
CDR3nt: TGTGCCAGCAGCTTCCGGGGATCTGGGGCCAACGTCCTGACTTTC

j_gene: TRBJ2-3
d_gene: TRBD1
abundance: NA
v_gene: TRBV5-1
CDR3aa: CASSLAGQGIDTQYF
CDR3nt: TGCGCCAGCAGCTTGGCGGGACAGGGGATAGATACGCAGTATTTT

j_gene: TRBJ2-2
d_gene: TRBD2
abundance: NA
v_gene: TRBV29-1
CDR3aa: CSAGTLAGVGGGELFF
CDR3nt: TGCAGCGCGGGGACACTAGCGGGAGTGGGCGGCGGGGAGCTGTTTTTT

j_gene: TRBJ2-5
d_gene: TRBD2
abundance: NA
v_gene: TRBV5-4
CDR3aa: CASSLLLAEQETQYF
CDR3nt: TGTGCCAGCAGCCTCCTTCTAGCGGAGCAAGAGACCCAGTACTTC

j_gene: TRBJ1-5
d_gene: NA
abundance: NA
v_gene: TRBV10-3
CDR3aa: CAISENGRGQPQHF
CDR3nt: TGTGCCATCAGTGAGAACGGCAGAGGTCAGCCCCAGCATTTT

j_gene: TRBJ2-1
d_gene: TRBD2
abundance: NA
v_gene: TRBV14
CDR3aa: CASSQQARASGRNEQFF
CDR3nt: TGTGCCAGCAGCCAGCAAGCCCGGGCTAGCGGGAGGAATGAGCAGTTCTTC

j_gene: TRBJ2-6
d_gene: NA
abundance: NA
v_gene: TRBV9
CDR3aa: CASSPGALPGANVLTF
CDR3nt: TGTGCCAGCAGCCCTGGGGCCTTACCTGGGGCCAACGTCCTGACTTTC

j_gene: TRBJ2-1
d_gene: NA
abundance: NA
v_gene: TRBV14
CDR3aa: CASSQERLAYNEQFF
CDR3nt: TGTGCCAGCAGCCAAGAGAGGCTAGCCTACAATGAGCAGTTCTTC

j_gene: TRBJ1-3
d_gene: NA
abundance: NA
v_gene: TRBV10-3
CDR3aa: CASTVPSGNTIYF
CDR3nt: TGTGCCAGCACAGTTCCCTCTGGAAACACCATATATTTT

j_gene: TRBJ1-5
d_gene: NA
abundance: NA
v_gene: TRBV6-2/TRBV6-3
CDR3aa: CASSLRQDSNQPQHF
CDR3nt: TGTGCCAGCAGTCTAAGACAGGATAGCAATCAGCCCCAGCATTTT

j_gene: TRBJ2-1
d_gene: NA
abundance: once
v_gene: TRBV3-1/TRBV3-2
CDR3aa: CASSQRSEQFF
CDR3nt: TGTGCCAGCAGCCAGCGTAGTGAGCAGTTCTTC

j_gene: TRBJ2-1
d_gene: TRBD2
abundance: NA
v_gene: TRBV30
CDR3aa: CAWSHGLEFNEQFF
CDR3nt: TGTGCCTGGAGCCACGGACTAGAGTTCAATGAGCAGTTCTTC

j_gene: TRBJ1-2
d_gene: NA
abundance: once
v_gene: TRBV29-1
CDR3aa: CSVDSAGNYGYTF
CDR3nt: TGCAGCGTTGATTCGGCGGGGAACTATGGCTACACCTTC

j_gene: TRBJ2-3
d_gene: TRBD2
abundance: NA
v_gene: TRBV30
CDR3aa: CAWMTREGWGTDTQYF
CDR3nt: TGTGCCTGGATGACGCGGGAGGGCTGGGGGACAGATACGCAGTATTTT

j_gene: TRBJ1-4
d_gene: NA
abundance: NA
v_gene: TRBV18
CDR3aa: CASSPQQGPNEKLFF
CDR3nt: TGTGCCAGCTCACCGCAACAGGGCCCAAATGAAAAACTGTTTTTT

j_gene: TRBJ2-1
d_gene: TRBD2
abundance: NA
v_gene: TRBV4-2
CDR3aa: CASAPTFSGRAFGYNEQFF
CDR3nt: TGTGCCAGCGCCCCAACCTTTAGCGGGAGGGCCTTCGGCTACAATGAGCAGTTCTTC

j_gene: TRBJ2-1
d_gene: TRBD2
abundance: NA
v_gene: TRBV6-6
CDR3aa: CASSRGGGTSGTKLVNEQFF
CDR3nt: TGTGCCAGCAGCCGCGGGGGGGGGACTAGCGGGACCAAACTGGTAAATGAGCAGTTCTTC

j_gene: TRBJ1-2
d_gene: NA
abundance: few
v_gene: TRBV28
CDR3aa: CASRFTQGHRGYTF
CDR3nt: TGTGCCAGCAGATTTACCCAGGGACACCGGGGCTACACCTTC

j_gene: TRBJ2-7
d_gene: NA
abundance: NA
v_gene: TRBV7-8
CDR3aa: CASSLAGGIYEQYF
CDR3nt: TGTGCCAGCAGCTTAGCGGGAGGAATCTACGAGCAGTACTTC

j_gene: TRBJ1-2
d_gene: TRBD1
abundance: NA
v_gene: TRBV6-6
CDR3aa: CASSYGEGADGYTF
CDR3nt: TGTGCCAGCAGTTATGGTGAGGGGGCTGATGGCTACACCTTC

j_gene: TRBJ2-1
d_gene: TRBD2
abundance: NA
v_gene: TRBV5-6
CDR3aa: CASSNPAGDAYNEQFF
CDR3nt: TGTGCCAGCAGCAACCCAGCGGGAGATGCCTACAATGAGCAGTTCTTC

j_gene: TRBJ2-3
d_gene: NA
abundance: NA
v_gene: TRBV21-1
CDR3aa: CASSKSPPPSTDTQYF
CDR3nt: TGTGCCAGCAGCAAAAGCCCCCCTCCTAGCACAGATACGCAGTATTTT

j_gene: TRBJ2-7
d_gene: TRBD2
abundance: NA
v_gene: TRBV9
CDR3aa: CASSVGTRVVFEQYF
CDR3nt: TGTGCCAGCAGCGTAGGGACTAGGGTTGTGTTCGAGCAGTACTTC

j_gene: TRBJ2-1
d_gene: NA
abundance: NA
v_gene: TRBV7-3
CDR3aa: CASSRGTRNNEQFF
CDR3nt: TGTGCCAGCAGCCGCGGGACGCGGAACAATGAGCAGTTCTTC

j_gene: TRBJ1-2
d_gene: NA
abundance: NA
v_gene: TRBV7-8
CDR3aa: CASSLGGRAGAYGYTF
CDR3nt: TGTGCCAGCAGCTTAGGGGGCCGGGCAGGCGCCTATGGCTACACCTTC

j_gene: TRBJ2-4
d_gene: TRBD1
abundance: NA
v_gene: TRBV5-4
CDR3aa: CASSLRTGVVKNIQYF
CDR3nt: TGTGCCAGCAGCCTCCGGACAGGGGTCGTCAAAAACATTCAGTACTTC

j_gene: TRBJ2-7
d_gene: TRBD2
abundance: NA
v_gene: TRBV6-5
CDR3aa: CASRGTTEQYF
CDR3nt: TGTGCCAGCAGGGGGACTACCGAGCAGTACTTC

j_gene: TRBJ2-5
d_gene: TRBD2
abundance: NA
v_gene: TRBV4-2
CDR3aa: CASSQGPATGRGQETQYF
CDR3nt: TGTGCCAGCAGCCAAGGACCCGCCACCGGGAGGGGGCAAGAGACCCAGTACTTC

j_gene: TRBJ1-5
d_gene: NA
abundance: NA
v_gene: TRBV30
CDR3aa: CAWSVQGPNQPQHF
CDR3nt: TGTGCCTGGAGTGTCCAGGGGCCAAATCAGCCCCAGCATTTT

j_gene: TRBJ2-7
d_gene: NA
abundance: once
v_gene: TRBV11-2
CDR3aa: CASSLEMWPGLLYEQYF
CDR3nt: TGTGCCAGCAGCTTAGAGATGTGGCCAGGGCTACTCTACGAGCAGTACTTC

j_gene: TRBJ1-5
d_gene: TRBD1
abundance: NA
v_gene: TRBV7-3
CDR3aa: CASSLRARKGQVGNQPQHF
CDR3nt: TGTGCCAGCAGCTTAAGGGCAAGAAAGGGACAGGTTGGCAATCAGCCCCAGCATTTT

j_gene: TRBJ2-3
d_gene: NA
abundance: NA
v_gene: TRBV21-1
CDR3aa: CASSKGRGLAQRGTQYF
CDR3nt: TGTGCCAGCAGCAAAGGGAGGGGACTAGCCCAGCGGGGTACGCAGTATTTT

j_gene: TRBJ1-1
d_gene: NA
abundance: NA
v_gene: TRBV3-1/TRBV3-2
CDR3aa: CASSQWSRNEAFF
CDR3nt: TGTGCCAGCAGCCAATGGTCGAGAAATGAAGCTTTCTTT

j_gene: TRBJ1-5
d_gene: NA
abundance: NA
v_gene: TRBV28
CDR3aa: CASSFAEQYRVGYF
CDR3nt: TGTGCCAGCAGTTTCGCGGAACAGTACAGGGTTGGGTATTTT

j_gene: TRBJ2-1
d_gene: NA
abundance: NA
v_gene: TRBV29-1
CDR3aa: CSVERGFSGTTSSYNEQFF
CDR3nt: TGCAGCGTTGAAAGGGGCTTTTCTGGGACGACTAGCTCCTACAATGAGCAGTTCTTC

j_gene: TRBJ2-5
d_gene: TRBD2
abundance: NA
v_gene: TRBV28
CDR3aa: CASSLSSGSTQETQYF
CDR3nt: TGTGCCAGCAGTTTGTCTAGCGGGAGTACACAAGAGACCCAGTACTTC

j_gene: TRBJ2-5
d_gene: TRBD1
abundance: NA
v_gene: TRBV18
CDR3aa: CASSPLDRVPQETQYF
CDR3nt: TGTGCCAGCTCACCCCTCGACAGGGTCCCCCAAGAGACCCAGTACTTC

j_gene: TRBJ2-1
d_gene: TRBD2
abundance: once
v_gene: TRBV5-1
CDR3aa: CASSLIASGTKEQFF
CDR3nt: TGCGCCAGCAGCTTGATAGCTAGCGGGACCAAGGAGCAGTTCTTC

j_gene: TRBJ1-5
d_gene: NA
abundance: few
v_gene: TRBV30
CDR3aa: CAWRGDGGEQPQHF
CDR3nt: TGTGCCTGGAGGGGGGACGGGGGTGAGCAGCCCCAGCATTTT

j_gene: TRBJ2-7
d_gene: NA
abundance: NA
v_gene: TRBV5-5
CDR3aa: CASSFFPGSHYEQYF
CDR3nt: TGTGCCAGCAGCTTCTTCCCAGGGTCGCACTACGAGCAGTACTTC

j_gene: TRBJ1-6
d_gene: NA
abundance: NA
v_gene: TRBV7-8
CDR3aa: CASRGEGGMSSYNSPLHF
CDR3nt: TGTGCCAGCAGAGGAGAGGGCGGGATGAGCTCCTATAATTCACCCCTCCACTTT

j_gene: TRBJ1-5
d_gene: TRBD1
abundance: few
v_gene: TRBV30
CDR3aa: CAWSADRGHNQPQHF
CDR3nt: TGTGCCTGGAGTGCTGACAGGGGACACAATCAGCCCCAGCATTTT

j_gene: TRBJ2-1
d_gene: TRBD1
abundance: NA
v_gene: TRBV7-9
CDR3aa: CASSPRTGENEQFF
CDR3nt: TGTGCCAGCAGCCCAAGGACAGGGGAGAATGAGCAGTTCTTC